A single sample is the source of the 5 T cell receptor beta chains below, sequenced in a study of CD8 T cells in Susac syndrome. Reverse transcription of roughly 0.45 to 1 ug RNA was carried out with random hexamers. One entry per CDR3 protein, called by TCRdb with MiXCR from the immunoSEQ multiplex PCR reads. The profile shows around 160,000 distinct CDR3 sequences, around 94% of them singletons. Sequenced material: CD4+ T cells from PBMCs. All receptors derive from a human donor in good health.

In its sample, this clonotype was seen once. The V call is TRBV27, the J call TRBJ2-2; TRBD2 agrees at 7 bases. The CDR3 spans 14 residues. V shed 7 bases and J 3 bases; nucleotides not matched to a gene: 5. Germline CDR1 MNHEY, CDR2 SMNVEV (reference sequence). This CDR3 is CASINLADTGELFF. CDR3 coding DNA: TGTGCCAGCATCAATCTAGCGGACACCGGGGAGCTGTTTTTT.

The chain uses TRBV5-1 and TRBJ2-5; 7 positions agree with TRBD1. V dropped 0 bases and J dropped 1; count of bases not matched to a gene: 0. The length of the CDR3 is 14 residues. The germline CDR1 and CDR2 sequences are SGHRS and YFSETQ. This CDR3 reads CASSLGDSQETQYF. CDR3 sequence (DNA): TGCGCCAGCAGCTTGGGGGACAGCCAAGAGACCCAGTACTTC.

The rearrangement joins TRBV12-3 or TRBV12-4 to TRBJ1-1; 8 bases map to TRBD1. CDR3 size: 14 residues. V dropped 5 bases and J dropped 8; count of bases not matched to a gene: 10. This CDR3 is CASSPRTGRREAFF. DNA for the CDR3: TGTGCCAGCAGTCCACGGACAGGGAGGAGGGAAGCTTTCTTT.

V is TRBV20-1 and J is TRBJ2-3; 13 bases are shared with TRBD2. Germline lookup yields CDR1 DFQATT and CDR2 SNEGSKA (reference sequence). After removal of 3 bases from V and 2 bases from J, the junction contained 5 bases not matched to a gene. The CDR3 has 16 amino acids. CDR3 sequence reads: CSASWTSGGLTDTQYF. The CDR3, as DNA: TGCAGTGCTAGCTGGACTAGCGGGGGCCTCACAGATACGCAGTATTTT.

This chain uses TRBV7-2 with TRBJ1-2; no firm D call. Per germline, CDR1 SGHTA and CDR2 FQGNSA. With 3 bases removed from V and 5 bases from J, the gap between germline ends came to 13 bases. The CDR3 has 14 residues. The CDR3 loop reads CASSFRLTAYGYTF. CDR3 DNA sequence: TGTGCCAGCAGCTTCCGACTCACAGCTTATGGCTACACCTTC.